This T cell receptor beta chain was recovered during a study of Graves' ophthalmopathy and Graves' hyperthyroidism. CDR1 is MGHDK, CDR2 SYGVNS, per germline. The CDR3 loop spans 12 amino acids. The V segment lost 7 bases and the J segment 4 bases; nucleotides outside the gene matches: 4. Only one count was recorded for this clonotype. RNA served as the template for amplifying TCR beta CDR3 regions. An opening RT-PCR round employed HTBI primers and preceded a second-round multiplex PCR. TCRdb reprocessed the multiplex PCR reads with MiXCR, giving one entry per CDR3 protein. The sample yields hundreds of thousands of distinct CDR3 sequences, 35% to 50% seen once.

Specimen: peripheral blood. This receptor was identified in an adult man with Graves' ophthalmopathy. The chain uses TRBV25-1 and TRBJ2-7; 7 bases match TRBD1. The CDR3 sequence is CASNETGYEQYF. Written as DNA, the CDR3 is TGTGCCAGCAATGAGACAGGGTACGAGCAGTACTTC.